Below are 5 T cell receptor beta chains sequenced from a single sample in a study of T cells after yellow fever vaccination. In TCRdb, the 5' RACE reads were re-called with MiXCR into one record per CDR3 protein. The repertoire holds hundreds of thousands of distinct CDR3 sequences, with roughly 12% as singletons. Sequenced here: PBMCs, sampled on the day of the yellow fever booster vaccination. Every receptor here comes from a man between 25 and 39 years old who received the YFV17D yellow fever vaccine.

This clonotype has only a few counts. The CDR3 is CASSSSSGTSYEQYF. Here the CDR3 DNA reads TGTGCCAGCAGCTCCTCTAGCGGGACTTCCTACGAGCAGTACTTC. V usage is TRBV7-2 and J usage is TRBJ2-7; 9 bases align to TRBD2. Germline CDR1 reads SGHTA; CDR2 reads FQGNSA. The junction had 5 bases not matched to a gene; V was cut back by 4 bases and J by 1 base. This CDR3 has 15 residues.

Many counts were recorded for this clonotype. Written as DNA, the CDR3 is TGTGCCAGCAGTTCGGGACAGACGAACACTGAAGCTTTCTTT. It encodes CASSSGQTNTEAFF. The chain employs TRBV6-2 or TRBV6-3 and TRBJ1-1, with 7 bases aligning to TRBD1. CDR1 and CDR2 (germline): MNHEY, SVGEGT. With V trimmed by 4 bases and J by 1 base, 3 bases remained unmatched. This CDR3 spans 14 amino acids.

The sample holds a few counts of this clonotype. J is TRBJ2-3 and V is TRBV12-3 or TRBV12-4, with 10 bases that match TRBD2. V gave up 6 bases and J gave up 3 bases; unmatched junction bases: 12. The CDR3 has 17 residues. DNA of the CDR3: TGTGCCAGCAGGCCTGGGAGAGCGGGAGGGCTTACAGATACGCAGTATTTT. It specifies CASRPGRAGGLTDTQYF.

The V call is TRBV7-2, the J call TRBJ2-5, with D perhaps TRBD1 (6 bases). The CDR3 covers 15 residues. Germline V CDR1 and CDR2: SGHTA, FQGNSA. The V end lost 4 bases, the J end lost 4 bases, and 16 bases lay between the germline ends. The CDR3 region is CASSSQGWERETQYF. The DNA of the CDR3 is TGTGCCAGCAGCTCACAGGGATGGGAGCGAGAGACCCAGTACTTC.

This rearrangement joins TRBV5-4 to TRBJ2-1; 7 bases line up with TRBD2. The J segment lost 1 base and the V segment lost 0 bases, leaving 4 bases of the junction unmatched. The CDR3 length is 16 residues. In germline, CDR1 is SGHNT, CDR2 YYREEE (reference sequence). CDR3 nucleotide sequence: TGTGCCAGCAGCTTGGAGTCGGGAGGTTCCTACAATGAGCAGTTCTTC. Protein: CASSLESGGSYNEQFF.